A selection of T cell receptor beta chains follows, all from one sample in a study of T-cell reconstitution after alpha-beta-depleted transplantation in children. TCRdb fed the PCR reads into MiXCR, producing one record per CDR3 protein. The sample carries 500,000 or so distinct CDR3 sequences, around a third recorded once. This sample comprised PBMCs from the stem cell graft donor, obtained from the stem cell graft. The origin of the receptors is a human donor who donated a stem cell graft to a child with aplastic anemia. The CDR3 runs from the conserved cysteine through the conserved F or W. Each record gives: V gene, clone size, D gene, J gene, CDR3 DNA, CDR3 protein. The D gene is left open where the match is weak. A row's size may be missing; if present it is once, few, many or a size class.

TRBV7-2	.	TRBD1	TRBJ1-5	TGTGCCAGCAGCGCAGACAGGGAACAGCCCCAGCATTTT	CASSADREQPQHF
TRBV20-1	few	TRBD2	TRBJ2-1	TGCAGTGGAAGAGAGATCCCAGCGGGAGAGGCCTATGAGCAGTTCTTC	CSGREIPAGEAYEQFF
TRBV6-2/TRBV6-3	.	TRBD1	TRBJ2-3	TGTGCCAGCAGGGACAGGAGGACAGATACGCAGTATTTT	CASRDRRTDTQYF
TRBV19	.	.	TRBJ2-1	TGTGCCAGTAGTATAGATCGGTTGAGGACAGAGCAGTTCTTC	CASSIDRLRTEQFF
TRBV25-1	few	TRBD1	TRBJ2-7	TGTGCCAGCAGTTTTTCGGGGACAGGGTGGTACGAGCAGTACTTC	CASSFSGTGWYEQYF
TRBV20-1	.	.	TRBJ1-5	TGCAGTGCCCTAACCCTGACAGGTAACAATCAGCCCCAGCATTTT	CSALTLTGNNQPQHF
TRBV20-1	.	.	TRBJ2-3	TGCAGTGCTAGAGAGTCGAGGAGTACCGCAGATACGCAGTATTTT	CSARESRSTADTQYF
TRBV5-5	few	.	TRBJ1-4	TGTGCCAGCAGCAAAACAACAACTAATGAAAAACTGTTTTTT	CASSKTTTNEKLFF
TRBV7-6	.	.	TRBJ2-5	TGTGCCAGCAGCTTAGCGACGGTAGTTGAGACCCAGTACTTC	CASSLATVVETQYF
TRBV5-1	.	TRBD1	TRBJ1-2	TGCGCCAGCAGCGTGACGGGACAGACATATGGCTACACCTTC	CASSVTGQTYGYTF
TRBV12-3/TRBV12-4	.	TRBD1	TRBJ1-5	TGTGCCAGCAGTTCTCGGGACAGGGGGGGTCCGCGGCCCCAGCATTTT	CASSSRDRGGPRPQHF
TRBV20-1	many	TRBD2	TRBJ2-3	TGCAGTGCTAGAGATAGCGGGAGTACGGATACGCAGTATTTT	CSARDSGSTDTQYF
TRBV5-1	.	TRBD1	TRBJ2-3	TGCGCCAGCAGTGCCCTCCCGGGACAGGGGACAGATACGCAGTATTTT	CASSALPGQGTDTQYF
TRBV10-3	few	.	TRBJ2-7	TGTGCCATCAGTGAGATGTCGGAAACCTACGAGCAGTACTTC	CAISEMSETYEQYF
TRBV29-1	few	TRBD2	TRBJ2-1	TGCAGCGTTAGCGGGAGCCCTCACAATGAGCAGTTCTTC	CSVSGSPHNEQFF
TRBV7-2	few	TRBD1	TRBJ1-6	TGTGCCAGCAGCTTACGGACAGGGGGCTCCTATAATTCACCCCTCCACTTT	CASSLRTGGSYNSPLHF
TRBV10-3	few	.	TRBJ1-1	TGTGCCATCAGTGAATCTGGGGGCACTGAAGCTTTCTTT	CAISESGGTEAFF
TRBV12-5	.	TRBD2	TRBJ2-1	TGTGCCTGCTCCCTCCTTCGGGGCGGGACTAGCGGGAGGACCTACAATGAGCAGTTCTTC	CACSLLRGGTSGRTYNEQFF
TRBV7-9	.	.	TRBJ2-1	TGTGCCAGCAGCTTTGTGGAGGAAGAGAAGTTCTTC	CASSFVEEEKFF
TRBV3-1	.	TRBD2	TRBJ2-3	TGTGCCAGCAGCCAAGCGGCTAGCGGGAGCACAGATACGCAGTATTTT	CASSQAASGSTDTQYF
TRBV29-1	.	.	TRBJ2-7	TGCAGCGTCGGGGGGACACCCGGCTCCTACGAGCAGTACTTC	CSVGGTPGSYEQYF
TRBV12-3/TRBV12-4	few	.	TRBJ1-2	TGTGCCAGCTGGACCCCAGGGGCCAACTATGGCTACACCTTC	CASWTPGANYGYTF
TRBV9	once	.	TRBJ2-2	TGTGCCAGCACCGGACGAGGTAACACCGGGGAGCTGTTTTTT	CASTGRGNTGELFF
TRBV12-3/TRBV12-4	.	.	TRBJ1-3	TGTGCCAGCAGGGATCGACAGATAACTGGAAACACCATATATTTT	CASRDRQITGNTIYF